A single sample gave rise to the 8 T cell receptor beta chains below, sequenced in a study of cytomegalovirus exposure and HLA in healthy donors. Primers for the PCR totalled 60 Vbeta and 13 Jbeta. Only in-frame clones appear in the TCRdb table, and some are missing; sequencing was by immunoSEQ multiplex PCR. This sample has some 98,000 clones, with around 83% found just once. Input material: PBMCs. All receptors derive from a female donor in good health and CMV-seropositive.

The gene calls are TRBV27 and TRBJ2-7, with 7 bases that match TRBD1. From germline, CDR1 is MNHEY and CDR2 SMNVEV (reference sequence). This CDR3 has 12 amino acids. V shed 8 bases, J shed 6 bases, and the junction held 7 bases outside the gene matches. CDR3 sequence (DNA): TGTGCCAGCGGCCTAGACAGGGTCGAGCAGTACTTC. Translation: CASGLDRVEQYF.

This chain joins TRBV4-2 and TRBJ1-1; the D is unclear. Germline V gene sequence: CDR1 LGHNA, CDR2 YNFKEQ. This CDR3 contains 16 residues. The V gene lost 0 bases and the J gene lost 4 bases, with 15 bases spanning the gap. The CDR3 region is CASSQDAPEGSTEAFF. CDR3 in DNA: TGTGCCAGCAGCCAAGATGCGCCAGAAGGGAGCACTGAAGCTTTCTTT.

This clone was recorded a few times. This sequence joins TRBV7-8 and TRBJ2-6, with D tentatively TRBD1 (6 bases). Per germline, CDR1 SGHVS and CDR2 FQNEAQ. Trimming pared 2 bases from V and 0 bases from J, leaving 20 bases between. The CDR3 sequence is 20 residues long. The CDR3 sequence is CASSLPLVQGVGSGANVLTF. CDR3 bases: TGTGCCAGCAGCTTACCTCTTGTACAGGGTGTGGGCTCTGGGGCCAACGTCCTGACTTTC.

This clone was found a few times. The CDR3 nucleotides read TGTGCCATCAGTGCGGGGGGGCAAAGGGAAAAACTGTTTTTT. It translates to CAISAGGQREKLFF. The chain is built from TRBV10-3 and TRBJ1-4; possibly TRBD1 for D (6 bases). Germline CDR1 ENHRY, CDR2 SYGVKD. The CDR3 runs to 14 residues. Trimming took 4 bases from V and 8 from J, leaving 14 bases between them.

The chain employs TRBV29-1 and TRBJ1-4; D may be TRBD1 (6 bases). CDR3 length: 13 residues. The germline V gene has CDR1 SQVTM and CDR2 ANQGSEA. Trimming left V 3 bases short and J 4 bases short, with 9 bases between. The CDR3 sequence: CSVEDSNNEKLFF. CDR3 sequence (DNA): TGCAGCGTTGAGGACAGTAATAATGAAAAACTGTTTTTT. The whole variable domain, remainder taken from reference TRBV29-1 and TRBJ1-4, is SAVISQKPSRDICQRGTSLTIQCQVDSQVTMMFWYRQQPGQSLTLIATANQGSEATYESGFVIDKFPISRPNLTFSTLTVSNMSPEDSSIYLCSVEDSNNEKLFFGSGTQLSVL.

CDR3 protein: CASSPPRGGYTF. The CDR3 DNA is TGTGCCAGCTCACCCCCGAGAGGTGGCTACACCTTC. The rearrangement links TRBV18 to TRBJ1-2; D is undetermined. Trimming removed 3 bases at V and 7 bases at J, with 9 bases between. This CDR3 comprises 12 residues. Germline CDR1 KGHSH, CDR2 LQKENI.

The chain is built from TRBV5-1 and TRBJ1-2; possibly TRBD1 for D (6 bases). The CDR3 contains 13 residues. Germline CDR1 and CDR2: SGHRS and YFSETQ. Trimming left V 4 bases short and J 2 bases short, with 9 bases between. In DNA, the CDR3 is TGCGCCAGCAGCCAGGGGACAAACTATGGCTACACCTTC. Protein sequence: CASSQGTNYGYTF.

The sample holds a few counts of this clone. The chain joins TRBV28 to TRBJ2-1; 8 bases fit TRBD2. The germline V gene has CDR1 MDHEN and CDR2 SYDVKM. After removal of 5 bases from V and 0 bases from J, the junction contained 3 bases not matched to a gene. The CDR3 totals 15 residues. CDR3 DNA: TGTGCCAGCAGTCCGCTAGCGGGCTCCTACAATGAGCAGTTCTTC. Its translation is CASSPLAGSYNEQFF.